The 13 T cell receptor beta chains presented below share a single source sample, sequenced in a study of shared clonotypes between healthy human individuals. The table came from immunoSEQ multiplex PCR; TCRdb's copy has only in-frame clones and leaves some out. This table holds some 2,500,000 clones, about nine tenths found once. The sample taken for sequencing was naive CD4+ T cells from PBMCs. Subset: CD45RA+ positively selected. Source of these receptors: a man aged 18 to 29 in good health. Some clones in this sample may be carry-over from other donors' samples.

The chain is built from TRBV5-1 and TRBJ2-5, with 8 bases matching TRBD2. This CDR3 has 15 amino acids. From germline, CDR1 is SGHRS and CDR2 YFSETQ. Trimming removed 7 bases from V and 5 bases from J; junction bases left unmatched: 13. The CDR3 protein is CASRLSGSLGETQYF. CDR3 nucleotide sequence: TGCGCCAGCCGCCTGAGCGGGAGCTTGGGGGAGACCCAGTACTTC.

V usage is TRBV23-1 and J usage is TRBJ2-7; D perhaps matches TRBD2 (5 bases). TRBV23-1 is an ORF; its function is uncertain. V gave up 0 bases and J gave up 13 bases, with 13 bases separating them. This CDR3 has 12 amino acids. The CDR3 nucleotides are TGCGCCAGCAGTCAATCTCTGAGGGAAGCTTACTTC. This translates into CASSQSLREAYF.

V gene TRBV29-1 combines with J gene TRBJ2-5; 9 positions agree with TRBD2. CDR1 and CDR2 from the germline V gene are SQVTM and ANQGSEA. CDR3 length: 15 amino acids. Trimming removed 2 bases from V and 5 bases from J; junction bases left unmatched: 9. This CDR3 is CSVETAGGVTETQYF. In DNA form, the CDR3 reads TGCAGCGTTGAAACGGCGGGAGGGGTTACGGAGACCCAGTACTTC.

This rearrangement joins TRBV7-9 to TRBJ2-1; 11 bases are shared with TRBD2. Germline lookup yields CDR1 SEHNR and CDR2 FQNEAQ (reference sequence). After removal of 1 base from V and 3 bases from J, the junction contained 5 bases not matched to a gene. This CDR3 has 17 amino acids. The CDR3 here is CASSLGSLAGGYNEQFF. CDR3 in DNA: TGTGCCAGCAGCTTAGGATCTCTAGCGGGAGGCTACAATGAGCAGTTCTTC. Full variable domain (outside the CDR3, taken from reference TRBV7-9 and TRBJ2-1): DTGVSQNPRHKITKRGQNVTFRCDPISEHNRLYWYRQTLGQGPEFLTYFQNEAQLEKSRLLSDRFSAERPKGSFSTLEIQRTEQGDSAMYLCASSLGSLAGGYNEQFFGPGTRLTVL.

This clone was found once. This rearrangement joins TRBV27 to TRBJ2-3; either TRBD1 or TRBD2 may supply D (5 bases each). Germline CDR1 and CDR2: MNHEY and SMNVEV (reference sequence). The CDR3 covers 17 residues. V lost 6 bases, J lost 8 bases, and 27 bases lay in between. The DNA for the CDR3 is TGTGCCAGCAGCCTAAACTCCGACCGGGGCGTAAGGGCTACGCAGTATTTT. Its translation: CASSLNSDRGVRATQYF.

This rearrangement joins TRBV4-1 to TRBJ2-7, with 8 bases aligning to TRBD1. This CDR3 is built from 16 residues. V was clipped by 1 base and J by 6 bases; unmatched bases: 11. The germline CDR1 and CDR2 sequences are MGHRA and YSYEKL. DNA of the CDR3: TGCGCCAGCAGCCAAGGCGCCCGGGACAGGAGGTTCGAGCAGTACTTC. This sequence encodes CASSQGARDRRFEQYF.

The gene calls are TRBV19 and TRBJ2-4; 14 bases are shared with TRBD2. Germline lookup yields CDR1 LNHDA and CDR2 SQIVND (reference sequence). The CDR3 runs to 19 residues. With 7 bases clipped from V and 1 base from J, the junction kept 12 bases outside the gene matches. CDR3 nucleotide sequence: TGTGCCAGTATTTCGACTAGCGGGAGGGCCAAGGAGGCCAAAAACATTCAGTACTTC. It yields the protein CASISTSGRAKEAKNIQYF.

The chain combines TRBV27 with TRBJ2-1, with 9 bases fitting TRBD2. Germline CDR1 and CDR2: MNHEY and SMNVEV (reference sequence). The V segment lost 1 base and the J segment 9 bases; nucleotides outside the gene matches: 10. The CDR3 is 16 amino acids. This chain's CDR3 is CASSLYGASGITEQFF. CDR3 sequence (DNA): TGTGCCAGCAGTTTATACGGGGCTAGCGGGATTACTGAGCAGTTCTTC.

CDR3 sequence reads: CASSGPIRNSGNTIYF. CDR3 DNA: TGTGCCAGCAGCGGCCCCATAAGAAACTCTGGAAACACCATATATTTT. The chain has TRBV7-2 and TRBJ1-3; no reliable D call. With 5 bases removed from V and 0 bases from J, the gap between germline ends came to 14 bases. CDR1 and CDR2 (germline): SGHTA, FQGNSA. CDR3 length: 16 residues.

The chain is built from TRBV6-5 and TRBJ1-5; D is possibly TRBD1 (6 bases). CDR1 and CDR2 from the germline V gene are MNHEY and SVGAGI. The germline V and J ends were trimmed by 6 bases and 0 bases, with 12 bases remaining between them. The CDR3 length is 15 residues. This CDR3 reads CASSPGQFSNQPQHF. CDR3 nucleotide sequence: TGTGCCAGCAGCCCTGGACAGTTTAGCAATCAGCCCCAGCATTTT.

This clone was found once. J is TRBJ2-7 and V is TRBV28; 11 nucleotides agree with TRBD2. Per the germline V gene, CDR1 is MDHEN and CDR2 is SYDVKM. The CDR3 consists of 17 residues. V lost 5 bases to trimming and J lost 0 bases; unmatched junction nucleotides: 9. CDR3 nucleotide sequence: TGTGCCAGCAGTCCGGGACACGGACTAGCGGGCTCCTACGAGCAGTACTTC. Encoded protein: CASSPGHGLAGSYEQYF.

The chain is built from TRBV25-1 and TRBJ1-1, with D maybe TRBD1 (6 bases). The germline V and J ends were trimmed by 4 bases and 4 bases, with 19 bases remaining between them. The CDR3 runs 16 residues. Looked up from germline, CDR1 is MGHDK and CDR2 is SYGVNS. The CDR3 sequence is CASSGFGTLGSTEAFF. The DNA for the CDR3 is TGTGCCAGCAGTGGGTTCGGGACATTGGGATCCACTGAAGCTTTCTTT.

The chain uses TRBV5-1 and TRBJ2-1, with 7 bases matching TRBD1. Germline trimming cut 2 bases from V and 6 bases from J; bases unmatched to any gene: 2. CDR1 is SGHRS, CDR2 YFSETQ, per germline. The length of the CDR3 is 13 residues. Written as DNA, the CDR3 is TGCGCCAGCAGCTTAGGGACAGCCAATGAGCAGTTCTTC. It translates to CASSLGTANEQFF.